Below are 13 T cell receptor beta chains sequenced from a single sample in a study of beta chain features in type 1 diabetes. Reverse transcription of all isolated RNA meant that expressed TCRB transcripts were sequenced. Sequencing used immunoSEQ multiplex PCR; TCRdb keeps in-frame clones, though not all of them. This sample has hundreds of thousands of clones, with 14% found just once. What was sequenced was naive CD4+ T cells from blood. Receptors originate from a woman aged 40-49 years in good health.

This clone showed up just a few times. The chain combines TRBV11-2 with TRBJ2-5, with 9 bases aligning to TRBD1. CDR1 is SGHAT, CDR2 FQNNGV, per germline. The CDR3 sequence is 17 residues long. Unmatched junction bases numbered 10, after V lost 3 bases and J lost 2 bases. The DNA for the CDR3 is TGTGCCAGCAGCTTCGGGACAGGGACTCGGTATCAAGAGACCCAGTACTTC. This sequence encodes CASSFGTGTRYQETQYF.

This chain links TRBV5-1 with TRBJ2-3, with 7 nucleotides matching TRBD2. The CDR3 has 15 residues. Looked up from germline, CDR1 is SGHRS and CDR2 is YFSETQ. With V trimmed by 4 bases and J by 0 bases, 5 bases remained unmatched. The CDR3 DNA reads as TGCGCCAGCAGCCGGAGCGGGGCTAGCACAGATACGCAGTATTTT. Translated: CASSRSGASTDTQYF. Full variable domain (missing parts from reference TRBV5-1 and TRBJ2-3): KAGVTQTPRYLIKTRGQQVTLSCSPISGHRSVSWYQQTPGQGLQFLFEYFSETQRNKGNFPGRFSGRQFSNSRSEMNVSTLELGDSALYLCASSRSGASTDTQYFGPGTRLTVL.

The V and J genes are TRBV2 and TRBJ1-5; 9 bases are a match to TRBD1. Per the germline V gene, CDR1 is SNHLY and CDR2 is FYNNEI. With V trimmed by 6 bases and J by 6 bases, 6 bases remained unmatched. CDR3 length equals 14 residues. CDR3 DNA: TGTGCCAGCAGGGGAACAGGGGGCTCTCAGCCCCAGCATTTT. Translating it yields CASRGTGGSQPQHF.

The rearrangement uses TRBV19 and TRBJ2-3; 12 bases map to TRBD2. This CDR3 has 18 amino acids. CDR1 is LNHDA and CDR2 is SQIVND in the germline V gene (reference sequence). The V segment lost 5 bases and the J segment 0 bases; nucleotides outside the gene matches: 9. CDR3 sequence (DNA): TGTGCCAGTAGTGCGGGACTAGCGGGTGGTTATAGCACAGATACGCAGTATTTT. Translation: CASSAGLAGGYSTDTQYF.

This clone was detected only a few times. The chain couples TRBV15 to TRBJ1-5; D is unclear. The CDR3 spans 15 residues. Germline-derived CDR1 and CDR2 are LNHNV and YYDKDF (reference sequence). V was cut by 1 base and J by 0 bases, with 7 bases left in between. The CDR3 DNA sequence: TGTGCCACCAGCAGAGGGGCGTATAGCAATCAGCCCCAGCATTTT. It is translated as CATSRGAYSNQPQHF.

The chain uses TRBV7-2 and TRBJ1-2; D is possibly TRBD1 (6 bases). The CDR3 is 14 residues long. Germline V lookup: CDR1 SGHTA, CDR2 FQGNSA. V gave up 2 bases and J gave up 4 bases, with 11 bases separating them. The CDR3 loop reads CASSLSGHLYGYTF. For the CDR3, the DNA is TGTGCCAGCAGCTTATCGGGACACCTCTATGGCTACACCTTC.

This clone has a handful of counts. CDR3 bases: TGTGCCAGTAGTCTTCAGACAGGCACAGATACGCAGTATTTT. Protein: CASSLQTGTDTQYF. The chain couples TRBV19 to TRBJ2-3; D is perhaps TRBD1 (5 bases). The V end was cut by 5 bases, the J end by 1 base, with 10 bases between. Looked up from germline, CDR1 is LNHDA and CDR2 is SQIVND (reference sequence). The CDR3 runs to 14 residues.

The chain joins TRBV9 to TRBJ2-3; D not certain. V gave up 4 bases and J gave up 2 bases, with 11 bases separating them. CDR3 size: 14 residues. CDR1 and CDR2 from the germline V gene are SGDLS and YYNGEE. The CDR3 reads CASSPRPNTDTQYF. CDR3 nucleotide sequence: TGTGCCAGCAGCCCCCGTCCTAACACAGATACGCAGTATTTT. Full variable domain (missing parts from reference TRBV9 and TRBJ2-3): DSGVTQTPKHLITATGQRVTLRCSPRSGDLSVYWYQQSLDQGLQFLIQYYNGEERAKGNILERFSAQQFPDLHSELNLSSLELGDSALYFCASSPRPNTDTQYFGPGTRLTVL.

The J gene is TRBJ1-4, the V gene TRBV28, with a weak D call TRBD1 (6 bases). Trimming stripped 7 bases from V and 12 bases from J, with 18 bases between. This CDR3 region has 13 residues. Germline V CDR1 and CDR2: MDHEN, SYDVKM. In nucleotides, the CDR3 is TGTGCCAGCACCAATTCCAACAGGGTAGAACTGTTTTTT. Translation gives CASTNSNRVELFF.

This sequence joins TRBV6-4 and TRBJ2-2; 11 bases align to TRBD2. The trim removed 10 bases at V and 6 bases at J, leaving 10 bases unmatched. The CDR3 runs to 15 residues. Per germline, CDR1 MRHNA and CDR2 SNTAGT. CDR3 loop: CATRGTSGGAGELFF. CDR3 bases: TGTGCCACACGGGGGACTAGCGGAGGGGCCGGGGAGCTGTTTTTT.

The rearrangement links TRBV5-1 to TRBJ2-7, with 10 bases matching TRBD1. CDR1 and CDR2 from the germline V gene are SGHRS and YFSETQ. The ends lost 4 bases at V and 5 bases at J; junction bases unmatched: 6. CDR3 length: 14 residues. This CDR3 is CASSQGTGAHEQYF. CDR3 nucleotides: TGCGCCAGCAGCCAAGGGACAGGGGCCCACGAGCAGTACTTC. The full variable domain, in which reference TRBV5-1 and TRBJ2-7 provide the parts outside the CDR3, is KAGVTQTPRYLIKTRGQQVTLSCSPISGHRSVSWYQQTPGQGLQFLFEYFSETQRNKGNFPGRFSGRQFSNSRSEMNVSTLELGDSALYLCASSQGTGAHEQYFGPGTRLTVT.

The CDR3 DNA is TGTGCCAGCAGACAAACCACCCCTGCAGACGAGCAGTACTTC. It yields the protein CASRQTTPADEQYF. This sequence joins TRBV7-9 and TRBJ2-7; no firm D call. The CDR3 runs 14 residues. Trimming left V 6 bases short and J 5 bases short, with 17 bases between. CDR1 and CDR2 (germline): SEHNR, FQNEAQ (reference sequence). Drawing the rest from reference TRBV7-9 and TRBJ2-7, the complete variable domain is DTGVSQNPRHKITKRGQNVTFRCDPISEHNRLYWYRQTLGQGPEFLTYFQNEAQLEKSRLLSDRFSAERPKGSFSTLEIQRTEQGDSAMYLCASRQTTPADEQYFGPGTRLTVT.

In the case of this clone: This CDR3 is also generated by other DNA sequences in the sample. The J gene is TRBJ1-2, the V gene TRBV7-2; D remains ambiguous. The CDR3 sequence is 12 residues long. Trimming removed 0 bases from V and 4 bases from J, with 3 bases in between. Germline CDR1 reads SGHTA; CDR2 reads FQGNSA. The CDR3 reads CASSLAGYGYTF. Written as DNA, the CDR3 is TGTGCCAGCAGCTTAGCCGGCTATGGCTACACCTTC.